This T cell receptor beta chain was profiled in a study of persistence of HIV-infected CD4 T cells. Sequencing used immunoSEQ version 4 in survey mode. TCRdb's copy holds only in-frame clones and misses some; the assay was immunoSEQ multiplex PCR. Here the sample spans under 45,000 clones, roughly 90% being singletons. To note about this clone: What it recognizes is unknown.

Cells were stimulated nonspecifically with anti-CD3/anti-CD28 magnetic beads. Sorting of responding CD4+ T cells relied on upregulated CD40 ligand together with CD69. This CDR3 comprises 13 residues. J lost 2 bases, V lost 5 bases, and 3 bases had no gene match. Here the sequenced sample was CD4+ T cells sorted from PBMCs after approximately 18-hour stimulation, taken from a patient who received antiretroviral therapy. The receptor comes from an adult man with HIV who was CMV-seropositive. The chain combines TRBV12-3 or TRBV12-4 with TRBJ2-7; 7 bases are a match to TRBD1. This chain's CDR3 is CASSPGQTYEQYF. The CDR3 nucleotides are TGTGCCAGCAGTCCGGGACAGACCTACGAGCAGTACTTC.